Listed below are T cell receptor beta chains from one sample, sequenced in a study of blood T cell repertoires in COVID-19. Sequenced by immunoSEQ multiplex PCR; TCRdb stores in-frame clones only, minus some. Of under 3,500 clones listed, over 80% are singletons. What was sequenced was peripheral blood. The receptors here all came from a human donor in a cohort sampled during active COVID-19. Both conserved end residues are trimmed from each CDR3. Fields, in order: J gene, V gene, clone size, CDR3 length, CDR3 protein. Size is stated for part of the rows, as once, few or many counts, or as a class when the clone is expanded.

>TRBJ1-1|TRBV30|-|10
AWSVYLSEAF
>TRBJ1-3|TRBV11-2|-|13
ASRPRSGTGELAY
>TRBJ2-2|TRBV5-1|large|13
ASTPRTWDTGELF
>TRBJ2-1|TRBV9|-|12
ASSTRDRINEQF
>TRBJ2-5|TRBV6-2/TRBV6-3|-|12
ASSYFGQGETQY
>TRBJ2-2|TRBV5-4|few|13
ASSWGTGYTGELF
>TRBJ2-7|TRBV11-2|-|13
ASSLLGGSTYEQY
>TRBJ1-1|TRBV7-9|-|12
ASSSGGENTEAF
>TRBJ1-2|TRBV19|few|11
ASSIPQGYGYT
>TRBJ2-7|TRBV2|-|9
ASSQNYEQY
>TRBJ1-1|TRBV6-2/TRBV6-3|large|13
ASSYPRLANTEAF
>TRBJ2-2|TRBV6-2/TRBV6-3|-|13
ASSYTGQPTGELF
>TRBJ2-5|TRBV5-4|-|12
ASSFLAGGPRWD
>TRBJ1-1|TRBV5-5|few|10
ASSLRGTEAF
>TRBJ2-3|TRBV6-5|-|12
ASSLGQGTDTQY
>TRBJ2-1|TRBV4-3|large|15
ASSQDPPSGGYNEQF
>TRBJ1-2|TRBV19|-|15
ASTPQGQGISNYGYT
>TRBJ1-1|TRBV19|-|11
ASSLTANTEAF
>TRBJ2-7|TRBV2|few|14
ASGKDGTARIYEQY
>TRBJ2-1|TRBV4-1|-|16
ASSQDRGASGAYNEQF
>TRBJ2-7|TRBV28|-|12
ATTAGAVTYEQY
>TRBJ2-5|TRBV9|-|12
ASSVGADQETQY
>TRBJ1-2|TRBV3-1/TRBV3-2|-|10
ASSQGQAGYT
>TRBJ2-4|TRBV6-5|-|13
ASSSGLAGQNIQY